The clone carrying this TCR beta chain was counted only a few times. The sample belongs to a study of T-cell reconstitution after alpha-beta-depleted transplantation in children. This CDR3 has 13 residues. Losses at the gene ends were 2 bases for V and 6 bases for J; bases not matched to a gene: 5. Germline CDR1 SGHRS, CDR2 YFSETQ. Preparing the TCRbeta library involved the use of unique molecular identifiers. TCRdb re-derived calls from the PCR reads in MiXCR, one entry per CDR3 protein. The sample records 360,000 or so distinct CDR3 sequences, roughly 22% being singletons. The specimen comprised PBMCs from the stem cell graft donor, sampled from the stem cell graft. The gene calls are TRBV5-1 and TRBJ2-7; TRBD1 agrees at 7 bases. The source of this sequence is a human donor who donated a stem cell graft to a child with acute myeloid leukemia. In DNA form, the CDR3 reads TGCGCCAGCAGCTTTGGGGACAGAAGCGAGCAGTACTTC. This translates into CASSFGDRSEQYF.